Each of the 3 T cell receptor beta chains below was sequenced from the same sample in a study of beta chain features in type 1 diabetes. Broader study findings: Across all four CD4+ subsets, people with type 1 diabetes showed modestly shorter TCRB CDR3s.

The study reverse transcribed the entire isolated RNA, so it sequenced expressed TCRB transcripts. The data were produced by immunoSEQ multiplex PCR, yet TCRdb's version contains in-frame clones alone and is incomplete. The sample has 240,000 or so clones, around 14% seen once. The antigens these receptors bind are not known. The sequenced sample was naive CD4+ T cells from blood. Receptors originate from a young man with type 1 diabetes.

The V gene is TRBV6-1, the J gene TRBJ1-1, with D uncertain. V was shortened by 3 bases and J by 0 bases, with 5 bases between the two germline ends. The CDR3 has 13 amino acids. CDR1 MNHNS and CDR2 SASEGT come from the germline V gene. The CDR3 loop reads CASSELVNTEAFF. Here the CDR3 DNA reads TGTGCCAGCAGTGAGTTAGTGAACACTGAAGCTTTCTTT.

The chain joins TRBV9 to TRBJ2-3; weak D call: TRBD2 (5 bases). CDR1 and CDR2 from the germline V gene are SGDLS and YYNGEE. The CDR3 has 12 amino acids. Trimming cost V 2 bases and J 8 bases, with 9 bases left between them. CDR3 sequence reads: CASSVGSATQYF. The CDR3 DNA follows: TGTGCCAGCAGCGTCGGTAGCGCTACGCAGTATTTT.

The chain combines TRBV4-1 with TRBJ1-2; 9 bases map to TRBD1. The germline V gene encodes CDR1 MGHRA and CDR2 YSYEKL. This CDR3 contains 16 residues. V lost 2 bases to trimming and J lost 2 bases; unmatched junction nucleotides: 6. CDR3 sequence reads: CASSQMGQGFNYGYTF. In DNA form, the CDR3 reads TGCGCCAGCAGCCAAATGGGACAGGGATTCAACTATGGCTACACCTTC.